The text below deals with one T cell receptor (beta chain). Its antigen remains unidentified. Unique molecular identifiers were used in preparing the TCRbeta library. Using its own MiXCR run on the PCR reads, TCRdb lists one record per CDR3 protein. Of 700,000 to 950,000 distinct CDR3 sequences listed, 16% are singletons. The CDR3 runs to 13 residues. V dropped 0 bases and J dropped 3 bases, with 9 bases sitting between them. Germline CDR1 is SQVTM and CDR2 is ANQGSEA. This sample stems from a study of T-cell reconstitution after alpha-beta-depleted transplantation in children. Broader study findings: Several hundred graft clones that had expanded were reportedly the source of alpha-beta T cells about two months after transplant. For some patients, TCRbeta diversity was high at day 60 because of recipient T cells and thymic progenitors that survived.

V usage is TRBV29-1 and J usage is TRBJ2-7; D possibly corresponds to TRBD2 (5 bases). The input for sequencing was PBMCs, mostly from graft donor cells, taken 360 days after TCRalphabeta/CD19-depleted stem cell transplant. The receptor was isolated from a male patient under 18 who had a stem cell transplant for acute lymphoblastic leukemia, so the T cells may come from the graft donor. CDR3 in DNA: TGCAGCGTTGAAGAGTTAGCGAACTACGAGCAGTACTTC. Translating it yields CSVEELANYEQYF.